This TCR beta chain stems from a study of radiotherapy plus CTLA-4 blockade in lung cancer. Study-level background: Across the patients, objective responses occurred in about 18%, and disease control in 30% to 35%. Study observations and caveats: After treatment with radiotherapy plus ipilimumab, TCR clones that came from the tumor expanded in blood.

Worth noting for this clone: The antigen remains undetermined.

This CDR3 has 15 residues. Germline-derived CDR1 and CDR2 are SGHRS and YFSETQ. Libraries were prepared by immunoSEQ multiplex PCR; TCRdb keeps only in-frame clonotypes and omits some of them. The sample shows about 24,000 clones, approximately 74% of them seen only once. The chain joins TRBV5-1 to TRBJ2-5; the match to TRBD2 covers 7 bases. The closer fit of TRBJ2-7 to the DNA end suggests the J call may be wrong. The starting material was peripheral blood, obtained from a patient treated with radiotherapy plus ipilimumab. This receptor was obtained from a human donor with non-small cell lung cancer whose response to radiotherapy plus ipilimumab could not be evaluated. For the CDR3, the DNA is TGCGCCAGCAGAACCGGGACTACCCTAACCTACGAGCAGTACTTC. This encodes CASRTGTTLTYEQYF.